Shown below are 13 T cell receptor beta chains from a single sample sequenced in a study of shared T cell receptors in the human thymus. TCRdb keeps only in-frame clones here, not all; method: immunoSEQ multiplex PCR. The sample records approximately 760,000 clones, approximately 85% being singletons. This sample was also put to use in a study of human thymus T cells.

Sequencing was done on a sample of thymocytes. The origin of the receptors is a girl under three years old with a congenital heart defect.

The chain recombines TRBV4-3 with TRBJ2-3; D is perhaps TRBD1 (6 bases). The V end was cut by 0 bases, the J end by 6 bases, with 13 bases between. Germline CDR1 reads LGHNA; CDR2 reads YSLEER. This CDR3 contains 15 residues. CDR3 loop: CASSQDLKTGDTQYF. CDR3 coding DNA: TGCGCCAGCAGCCAAGATCTCAAGACAGGCGATACGCAGTATTTT.

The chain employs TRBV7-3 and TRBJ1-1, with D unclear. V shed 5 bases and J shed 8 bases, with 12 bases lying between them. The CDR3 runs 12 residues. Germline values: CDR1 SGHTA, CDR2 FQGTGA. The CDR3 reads CASSLARNEAFF. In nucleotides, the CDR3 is TGTGCCAGCAGCCTAGCCAGGAACGAAGCTTTCTTT.

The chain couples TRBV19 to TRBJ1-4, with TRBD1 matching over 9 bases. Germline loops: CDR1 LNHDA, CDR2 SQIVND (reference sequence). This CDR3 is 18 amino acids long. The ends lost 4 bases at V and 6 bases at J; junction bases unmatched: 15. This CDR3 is CASSKRGQGPLFHEKLFF. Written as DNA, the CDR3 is TGTGCCAGTAGTAAGAGGGGACAGGGACCCTTATTTCATGAAAAACTGTTTTTT.

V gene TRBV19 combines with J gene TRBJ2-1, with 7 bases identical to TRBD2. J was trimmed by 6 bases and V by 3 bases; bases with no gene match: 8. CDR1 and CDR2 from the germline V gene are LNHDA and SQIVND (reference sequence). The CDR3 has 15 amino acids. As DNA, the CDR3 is TGTGCCAGTAGTATGGGGGGGGAGGGCCCCAATGAGCAGTTCTTC. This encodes CASSMGGEGPNEQFF.

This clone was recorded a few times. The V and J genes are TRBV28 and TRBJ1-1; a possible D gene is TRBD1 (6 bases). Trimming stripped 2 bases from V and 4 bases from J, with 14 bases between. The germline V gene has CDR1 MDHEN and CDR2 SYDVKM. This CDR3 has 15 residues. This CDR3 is CASSLTPRGGTEAFF. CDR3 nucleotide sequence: TGTGCCAGCAGTTTAACCCCACGAGGGGGCACTGAAGCTTTCTTT.

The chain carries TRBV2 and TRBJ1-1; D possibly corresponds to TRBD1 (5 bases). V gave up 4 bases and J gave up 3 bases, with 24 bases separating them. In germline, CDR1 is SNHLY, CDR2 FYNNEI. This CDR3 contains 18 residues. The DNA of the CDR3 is TGTGCCAGCAGTGTGGGTTGGAAGAAGGGGCCGCAACACACTGAAGCTTTCTTT. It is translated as CASSVGWKKGPQHTEAFF.

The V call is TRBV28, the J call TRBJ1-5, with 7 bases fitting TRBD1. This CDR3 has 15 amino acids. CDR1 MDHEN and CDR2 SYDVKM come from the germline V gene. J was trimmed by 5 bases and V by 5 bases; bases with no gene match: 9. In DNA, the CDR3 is TGTGCCAGCAGTGCACGGACAGGAGGTGATCAGCCCCAGCATTTT. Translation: CASSARTGGDQPQHF. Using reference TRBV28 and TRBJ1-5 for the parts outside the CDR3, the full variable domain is DVKVTQSSRYLVKRTGEKVFLECVQDMDHENMFWYRQDPGLGLRLIYFSYDVKMKEKGDIPEGYSVSREKKERFSLILESASTNQTSMYLCASSARTGGDQPQHFGDGTRLSIL.

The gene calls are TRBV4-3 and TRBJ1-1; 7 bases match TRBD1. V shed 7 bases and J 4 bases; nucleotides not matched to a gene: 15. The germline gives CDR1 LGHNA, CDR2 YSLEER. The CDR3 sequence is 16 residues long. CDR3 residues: CASIKGTDRLITEAFF. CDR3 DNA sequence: TGCGCCAGCATAAAAGGGACAGACAGGCTGATCACTGAAGCTTTCTTT.

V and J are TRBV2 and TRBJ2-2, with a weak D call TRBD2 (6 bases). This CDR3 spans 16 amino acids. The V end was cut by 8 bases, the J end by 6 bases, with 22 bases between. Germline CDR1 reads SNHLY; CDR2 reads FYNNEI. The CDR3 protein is CASEPRDFPVAGELFF. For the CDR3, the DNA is TGTGCCAGCGAACCCAGGGACTTCCCCGTTGCCGGGGAGCTGTTTTTT.

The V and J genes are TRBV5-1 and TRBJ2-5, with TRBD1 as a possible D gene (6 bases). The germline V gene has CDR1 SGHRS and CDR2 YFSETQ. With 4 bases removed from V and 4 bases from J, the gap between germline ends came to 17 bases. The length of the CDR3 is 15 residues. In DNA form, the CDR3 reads TGCGCCAGCAGCACGCTAACAGGGTTTCGAGAGACCCAGTACTTC. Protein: CASSTLTGFRETQYF.

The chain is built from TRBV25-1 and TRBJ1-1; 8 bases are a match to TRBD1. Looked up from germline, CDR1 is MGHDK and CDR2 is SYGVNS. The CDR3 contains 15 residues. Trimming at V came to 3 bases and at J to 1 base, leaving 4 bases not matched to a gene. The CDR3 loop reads CASSDPGTGNTEAFF. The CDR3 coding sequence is TGTGCCAGCAGTGACCCTGGGACAGGGAACACTGAAGCTTTCTTT.

CDR3 in DNA: TGTGCCAGCAGCAACAGGGTTTCTCTGCCCACCGGGGAGCTGTTTTTT. As protein: CASSNRVSLPTGELFF. J is TRBJ2-2 and V is TRBV7-9; maybe TRBD1 (6 bases). CDR3 length: 16 residues. V was shortened by 5 bases and J by 4 bases, with 17 bases between the two germline ends. In germline, CDR1 is SEHNR, CDR2 FQNEAQ (reference sequence). The whole variable domain, filled in from reference TRBV7-9 and TRBJ2-2, reads DTGVSQNPRHKITKRGQNVTFRCDPISEHNRLYWYRQTLGQGPEFLTYFQNEAQLEKSRLLSDRFSAERPKGSFSTLEIQRTEQGDSAMYLCASSNRVSLPTGELFFGEGSRLTVL.

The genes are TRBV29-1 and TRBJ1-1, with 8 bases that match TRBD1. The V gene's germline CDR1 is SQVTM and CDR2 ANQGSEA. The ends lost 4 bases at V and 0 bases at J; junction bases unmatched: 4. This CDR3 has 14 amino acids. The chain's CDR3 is CSVVGRGLNTEAFF. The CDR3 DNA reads TGCAGCGTTGTTGGCAGGGGGCTGAACACTGAAGCTTTCTTT. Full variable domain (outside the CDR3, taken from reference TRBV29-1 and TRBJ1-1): SAVISQKPSRDICQRGTSLTIQCQVDSQVTMMFWYRQQPGQSLTLIATANQGSEATYESGFVIDKFPISRPNLTFSTLTVSNMSPEDSSIYLCSVVGRGLNTEAFFGQGTRLTVV.